Below, one T cell receptor (beta chain) is given with its context. Its antigen is unidentified. V was trimmed by 2 bases and J by 3 bases, leaving 14 bases between them. The CDR3 extends over 15 amino acids. The germline V gene encodes CDR1 SGHNT and CDR2 YYREEE (reference sequence). The data are from a study of vaccination effects on CD4 cells after COVID-19. The repertoire was sequenced with immunoSEQ multiplex PCR; TCRdb's copy has only in-frame clones and lacks some. The table shows 17,000 or so clones, with about two thirds occurring only once. Pools of viral peptides were used by the ViraFEST assay to expand antigen-specific CD4+ T cells ahead of sequencing. An approximately 10-day culture period preceded the isolation of CD4+ T cells. Everyone in the study got two shots of either the BNT162b2 or mRNA-1273 vaccine.

The chain joins TRBV5-4 to TRBJ1-2; possibly TRBD1 for D (6 bases). Sequencing was performed on CD4+ T cells from PBMCs cultured with SARS-CoV-2 spike peptides, taken after COVID-19 vaccination. The sequence was obtained from a human donor who received a COVID-19 vaccine. The CDR3 DNA reads TGTGCCAGCAGCTTTGTGGGACAAGGGCACTATGGCTACACCTTC. This gives the protein CASSFVGQGHYGYTF.